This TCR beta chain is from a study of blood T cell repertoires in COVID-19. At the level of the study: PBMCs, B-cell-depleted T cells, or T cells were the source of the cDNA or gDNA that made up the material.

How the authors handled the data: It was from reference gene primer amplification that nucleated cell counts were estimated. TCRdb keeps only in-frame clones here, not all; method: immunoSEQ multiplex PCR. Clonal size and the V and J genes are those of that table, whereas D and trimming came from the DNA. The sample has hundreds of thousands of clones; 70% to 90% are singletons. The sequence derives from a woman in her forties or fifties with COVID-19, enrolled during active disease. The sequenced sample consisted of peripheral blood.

The CDR3 is CSVLDGDEQFF. DNA of the CDR3: TGCAGTGTCCTTGACGGAGATGAGCAGTTCTTC. V and J are TRBV20-1 and TRBJ2-1; no clear D gene. Trimming cost V 7 bases and J 8 bases, with 12 bases left between them. The germline V gene has CDR1 DFQATT and CDR2 SNEGSKA (reference sequence). The CDR3 runs 11 residues.